This is a list of T cell receptor beta chains from one sample in a study of cytomegalovirus exposure and HLA in healthy donors. The data were produced by immunoSEQ multiplex PCR, yet TCRdb's version contains in-frame clones alone and is incomplete. The repertoire holds about 210,000 clones, with about 80% as singletons. The sample was PBMCs. Receptor source: a middle-aged man in good health and CMV-seropositive. Both conserved end residues are part of each CDR3. D genes are given only for firm matches. A clone size is listed for some rows: how often the clone was seen (once, few, many), or a class if it is expanded.

TRBV6-1	NA	TRBJ2-1	NA	CASSLLNSYNEQFF	TGTGCCAGCAGCCTCTTAAACTCCTACAATGAGCAGTTCTTC
TRBV19	NA	TRBJ2-5	NA	CASSGRHGTQETQYF	TGTGCCAGTAGTGGGCGACACGGCACCCAAGAGACCCAGTACTTC
TRBV7-9	NA	TRBJ2-7	NA	CASSFSEAYEQYF	TGTGCCAGCAGCTTTTCAGAGGCCTACGAGCAGTACTTC
TRBV28	TRBD2	TRBJ2-5	NA	CASSFGGIETQYF	TGTGCCAGCAGTTTCGGGGGGATCGAGACCCAGTACTTC
TRBV11-1	NA	TRBJ1-1	NA	CASSKRENTEAFF	TGTGCCAGCAGCAAGAGGGAGAACACTGAAGCTTTCTTT
TRBV18	NA	TRBJ2-7	NA	CASSPPDRYGQYF	TGTGCCAGCTCACCACCAGACAGATACGGGCAGTACTTC
TRBV5-1	NA	TRBJ2-7	NA	CASSLGGEFDEQYF	TGCGCCAGCAGCTTGGGGGGGGAGTTCGACGAGCAGTACTTC
TRBV5-1	TRBD2	TRBJ2-1	NA	CASSTASGGSYNEQFF	TGCGCCAGCAGCACCGCCAGCGGGGGATCCTACAATGAGCAGTTCTTC
TRBV27	TRBD1	TRBJ1-6	NA	CASSLEGQSNSPLHF	TGTGCCAGCAGTTTAGAGGGACAGTCCAATTCACCCCTCCACTTT
TRBV9	NA	TRBJ2-5	NA	CASSASSSGGMYF	TGTGCCAGCAGCGCCTCATCTTCGGGGGGCATGTACTTC
TRBV25-1	TRBD1	TRBJ1-4	once	CASNGQGRGYNEKLFF	TGTGCCAGCAACGGACAGGGAAGGGGATATAATGAAAAACTGTTTTTT
TRBV4-1	NA	TRBJ2-7	NA	CASSQDRDYEQYF	TGCGCCAGCAGCCAAGATCGGGATTACGAGCAGTACTTC
TRBV19	NA	TRBJ2-5	NA	CATRQAGETQYF	TGTGCCACGCGACAGGCCGGAGAGACCCAGTACTTC
TRBV5-6	TRBD2	TRBJ2-1	NA	CASSSTSGIYNEQFF	TGTGCCAGCAGCTCAACTAGCGGAATCTACAATGAGCAGTTCTTC
TRBV29-1	NA	TRBJ1-1	NA	CSVWIIGAEAFF	TGCAGCGTTTGGATAATAGGGGCTGAAGCTTTCTTT
TRBV7-2	NA	TRBJ2-6	NA	CASSLPGVSGANVLTF	TGTGCCAGCAGCTTGCCAGGCGTCTCTGGGGCCAACGTCCTGACTTTC
TRBV5-4	NA	TRBJ1-1	once	CASSPSYRDTEAFF	TGTGCCAGCAGCCCTTCTTACAGGGACACTGAAGCTTTCTTT
TRBV5-1	TRBD2	TRBJ2-5	NA	CASSSTSGRETQYF	TGCGCCAGCAGCTCCACTAGCGGGAGAGAGACCCAGTACTTC
TRBV7-3	TRBD1	TRBJ2-7	NA	CASSPWGTGTDEQYF	TGTGCCAGCAGCCCCTGGGGGACAGGGACGGACGAGCAGTACTTC
TRBV6-1	NA	TRBJ1-1	NA	CASSEPSGGILEAFF	TGTGCCAGCAGTGAACCCAGCGGGGGGATCCTTGAAGCTTTCTTT
TRBV27	NA	TRBJ2-3	NA	CASSPRADVTDTQYF	TGTGCCAGCAGTCCCCGAGCGGATGTGACAGATACGCAGTATTTT
TRBV2	NA	TRBJ2-2	NA	CASKGRVGTGELFF	TGTGCCAGCAAGGGCAGGGTAGGCACCGGGGAGCTGTTTTTT
TRBV9	TRBD1	TRBJ2-7	once	CASSSGQGALEQYF	TGTGCCAGCAGCTCCGGACAGGGGGCCCTCGAGCAGTACTTC
TRBV11-2	TRBD2	TRBJ2-7	NA	CASSHPGLAGVHEQYF	TGTGCCAGCAGCCATCCTGGACTAGCGGGAGTCCACGAGCAGTACTTC
TRBV27	NA	TRBJ1-1	NA	CASSWGENTEAFF	TGTGCCAGCTCCTGGGGGGAGAACACTGAAGCTTTCTTT
TRBV7-3	NA	TRBJ2-2	once	CASSLRSSLPGELFF	TGTGCCAGCAGCTTAAGGTCCAGTTTGCCTGGGGAGCTGTTTTTT
TRBV2	TRBD1	TRBJ2-1	NA	CASRGTGAHNEQFF	TGTGCCAGCAGGGGGACAGGGGCTCACAATGAGCAGTTCTTC
TRBV2	NA	TRBJ2-2	NA	CASSGYSSNTGELFF	TGTGCCAGCAGTGGTTACAGTTCGAACACCGGGGAGCTGTTTTTT
TRBV5-1	NA	TRBJ1-3	once	CASSLGEGVGGNTIYF	TGCGCCAGCAGCTTGGGTGAGGGCGTCGGGGGAAACACCATATATTTT
TRBV15	NA	TRBJ2-7	NA	CATSRVALTGEQYF	TGTGCCACCAGCAGAGTGGCCCTCACGGGGGAGCAGTACTTC
TRBV7-9	TRBD1	TRBJ2-7	NA	CASSSGTAITNEQYF	TGTGCCAGCAGCTCTGGGACAGCCATTACGAACGAGCAGTACTTC
TRBV19	NA	TRBJ2-5	NA	CASSLYGETQYF	TGTGCCAGTAGTCTCTACGGGGAGACCCAGTACTTC
TRBV11-2	TRBD2	TRBJ2-1	NA	CASSLGGGGSYNEQFF	TGTGCCAGCAGCTTAGGGGGGGGTGGGTCCTACAATGAGCAGTTCTTC
TRBV28	TRBD1	TRBJ2-7	NA	CASSTPARTGSSYEQYF	TGTGCCAGCAGTACCCCTGCCCGGACAGGGAGCTCCTACGAGCAGTACTTC
TRBV19	NA	TRBJ1-5	few	CASSRTIGAQHF	TGTGCCAGTAGTAGGACAATAGGAGCCCAGCATTTT